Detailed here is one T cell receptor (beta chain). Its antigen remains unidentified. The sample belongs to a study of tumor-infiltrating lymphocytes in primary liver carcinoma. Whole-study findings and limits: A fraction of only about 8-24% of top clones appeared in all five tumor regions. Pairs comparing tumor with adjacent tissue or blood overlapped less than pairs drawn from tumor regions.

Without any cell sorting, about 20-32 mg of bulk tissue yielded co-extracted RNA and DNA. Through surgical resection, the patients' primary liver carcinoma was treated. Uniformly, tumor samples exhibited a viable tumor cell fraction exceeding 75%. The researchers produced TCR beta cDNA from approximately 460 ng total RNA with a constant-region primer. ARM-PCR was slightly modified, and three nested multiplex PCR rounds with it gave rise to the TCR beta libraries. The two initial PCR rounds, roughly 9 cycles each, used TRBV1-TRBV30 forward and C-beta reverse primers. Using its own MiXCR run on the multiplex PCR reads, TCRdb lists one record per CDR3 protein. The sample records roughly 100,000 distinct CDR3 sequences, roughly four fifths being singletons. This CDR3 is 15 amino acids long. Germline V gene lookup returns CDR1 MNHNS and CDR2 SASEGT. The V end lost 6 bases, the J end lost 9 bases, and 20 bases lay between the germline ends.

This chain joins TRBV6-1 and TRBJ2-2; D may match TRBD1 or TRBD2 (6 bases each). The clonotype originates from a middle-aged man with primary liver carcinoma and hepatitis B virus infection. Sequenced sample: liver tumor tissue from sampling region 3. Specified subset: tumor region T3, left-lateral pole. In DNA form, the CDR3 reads TGTGCCAGCAGATCCGGGGGCGCGGGTACCTGGGAGCTGTTTTTT. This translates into CASRSGGAGTWELFF.